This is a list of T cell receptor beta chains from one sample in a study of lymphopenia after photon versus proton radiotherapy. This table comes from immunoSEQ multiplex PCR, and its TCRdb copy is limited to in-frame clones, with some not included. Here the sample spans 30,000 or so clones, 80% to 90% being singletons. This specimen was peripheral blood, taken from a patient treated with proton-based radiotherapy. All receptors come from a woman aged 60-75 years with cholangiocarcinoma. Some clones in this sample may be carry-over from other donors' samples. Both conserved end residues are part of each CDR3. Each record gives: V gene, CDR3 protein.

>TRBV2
CASTQQGARGYTF
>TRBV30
CAWSRSGGEQFF
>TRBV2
CANRFDGTGELFF
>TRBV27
CASSNPTGGNGYTF
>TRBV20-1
CSALVNEKPFF
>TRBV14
CASSQSGGSRPYEQYF
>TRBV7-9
CASSLVSGENTEAFF
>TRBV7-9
CASSLGQGFHIQYF
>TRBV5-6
CASSLGGTYEQYF
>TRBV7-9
CASSLDLNTGELFF
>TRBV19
CASRPTGTNEKLFF
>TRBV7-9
CASSLGRSGHFSEAFF
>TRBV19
CASTRDREGKLFF
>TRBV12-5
CASGPSGVETQYF
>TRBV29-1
CSVGGEMGIYNEQFF
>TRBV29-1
CSVAGNYGYTF
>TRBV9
CASSVRLAGVGNEQFF
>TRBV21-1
CARSTPLAETYEQYF
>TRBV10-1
CASSEMGQPQHF
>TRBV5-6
CASSSLKRGGTEAFF
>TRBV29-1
CSGSGQETEAFF
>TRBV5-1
CASSLGGSTDTQYF
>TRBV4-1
CASSQERAGGKYEQYF
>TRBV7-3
CASSFGTGLNTEAFF
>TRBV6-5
CASRRLGQGRNEQFF
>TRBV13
CASSLGRLAGETQYF
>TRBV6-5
CASSYSIISSGNTIYF
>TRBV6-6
CASSYSETFNEQFF
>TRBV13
CASSKPGTSGRAGELFF
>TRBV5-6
CASSTGTLGVTEAFF
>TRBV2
CASSEAGEQFF
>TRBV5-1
CASTRGSEMNTEAFF
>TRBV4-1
CASSPEGRGEQETQYF
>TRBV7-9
CAGKQGWTSGTYNEQFF
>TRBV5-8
CASSLFPGVRTGELFF